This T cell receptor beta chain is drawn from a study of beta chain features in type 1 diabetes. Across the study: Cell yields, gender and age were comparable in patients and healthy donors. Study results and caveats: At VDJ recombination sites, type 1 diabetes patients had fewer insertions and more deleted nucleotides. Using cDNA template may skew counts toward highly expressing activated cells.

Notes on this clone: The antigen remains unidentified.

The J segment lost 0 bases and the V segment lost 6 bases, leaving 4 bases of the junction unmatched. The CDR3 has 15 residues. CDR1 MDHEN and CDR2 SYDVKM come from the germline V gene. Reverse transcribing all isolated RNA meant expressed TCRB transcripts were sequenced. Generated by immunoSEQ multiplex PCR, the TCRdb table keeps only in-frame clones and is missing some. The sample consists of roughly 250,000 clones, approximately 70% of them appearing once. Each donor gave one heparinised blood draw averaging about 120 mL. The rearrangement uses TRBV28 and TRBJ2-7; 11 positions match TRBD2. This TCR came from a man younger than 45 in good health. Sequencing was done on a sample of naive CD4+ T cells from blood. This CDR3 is CASSRLAGYSYEQYF. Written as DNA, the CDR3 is TGTGCCAGCAGCCGACTAGCGGGATACTCCTACGAGCAGTACTTC. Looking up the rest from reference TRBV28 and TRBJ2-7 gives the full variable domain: DVKVTQSSRYLVKRTGEKVFLECVQDMDHENMFWYRQDPGLGLRLIYFSYDVKMKEKGDIPEGYSVSREKKERFSLILESASTNQTSMYLCASSRLAGYSYEQYFGPGTRLTVT.